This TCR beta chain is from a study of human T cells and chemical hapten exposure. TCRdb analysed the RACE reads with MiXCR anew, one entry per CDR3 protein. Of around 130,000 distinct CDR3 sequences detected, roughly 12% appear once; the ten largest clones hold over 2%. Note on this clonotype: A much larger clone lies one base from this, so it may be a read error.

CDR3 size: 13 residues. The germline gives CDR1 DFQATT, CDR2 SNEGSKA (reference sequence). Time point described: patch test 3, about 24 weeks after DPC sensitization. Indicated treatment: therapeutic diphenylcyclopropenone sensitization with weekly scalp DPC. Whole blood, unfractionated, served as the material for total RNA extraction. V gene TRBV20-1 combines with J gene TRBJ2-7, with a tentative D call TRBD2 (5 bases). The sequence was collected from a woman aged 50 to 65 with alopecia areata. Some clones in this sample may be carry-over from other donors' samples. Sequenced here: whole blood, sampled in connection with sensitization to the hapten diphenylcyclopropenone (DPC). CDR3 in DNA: TGCAGTGCTAGAGGAGGGTTTCCCTACGAGCTGTACTTC. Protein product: CSARGGFPYELYF.